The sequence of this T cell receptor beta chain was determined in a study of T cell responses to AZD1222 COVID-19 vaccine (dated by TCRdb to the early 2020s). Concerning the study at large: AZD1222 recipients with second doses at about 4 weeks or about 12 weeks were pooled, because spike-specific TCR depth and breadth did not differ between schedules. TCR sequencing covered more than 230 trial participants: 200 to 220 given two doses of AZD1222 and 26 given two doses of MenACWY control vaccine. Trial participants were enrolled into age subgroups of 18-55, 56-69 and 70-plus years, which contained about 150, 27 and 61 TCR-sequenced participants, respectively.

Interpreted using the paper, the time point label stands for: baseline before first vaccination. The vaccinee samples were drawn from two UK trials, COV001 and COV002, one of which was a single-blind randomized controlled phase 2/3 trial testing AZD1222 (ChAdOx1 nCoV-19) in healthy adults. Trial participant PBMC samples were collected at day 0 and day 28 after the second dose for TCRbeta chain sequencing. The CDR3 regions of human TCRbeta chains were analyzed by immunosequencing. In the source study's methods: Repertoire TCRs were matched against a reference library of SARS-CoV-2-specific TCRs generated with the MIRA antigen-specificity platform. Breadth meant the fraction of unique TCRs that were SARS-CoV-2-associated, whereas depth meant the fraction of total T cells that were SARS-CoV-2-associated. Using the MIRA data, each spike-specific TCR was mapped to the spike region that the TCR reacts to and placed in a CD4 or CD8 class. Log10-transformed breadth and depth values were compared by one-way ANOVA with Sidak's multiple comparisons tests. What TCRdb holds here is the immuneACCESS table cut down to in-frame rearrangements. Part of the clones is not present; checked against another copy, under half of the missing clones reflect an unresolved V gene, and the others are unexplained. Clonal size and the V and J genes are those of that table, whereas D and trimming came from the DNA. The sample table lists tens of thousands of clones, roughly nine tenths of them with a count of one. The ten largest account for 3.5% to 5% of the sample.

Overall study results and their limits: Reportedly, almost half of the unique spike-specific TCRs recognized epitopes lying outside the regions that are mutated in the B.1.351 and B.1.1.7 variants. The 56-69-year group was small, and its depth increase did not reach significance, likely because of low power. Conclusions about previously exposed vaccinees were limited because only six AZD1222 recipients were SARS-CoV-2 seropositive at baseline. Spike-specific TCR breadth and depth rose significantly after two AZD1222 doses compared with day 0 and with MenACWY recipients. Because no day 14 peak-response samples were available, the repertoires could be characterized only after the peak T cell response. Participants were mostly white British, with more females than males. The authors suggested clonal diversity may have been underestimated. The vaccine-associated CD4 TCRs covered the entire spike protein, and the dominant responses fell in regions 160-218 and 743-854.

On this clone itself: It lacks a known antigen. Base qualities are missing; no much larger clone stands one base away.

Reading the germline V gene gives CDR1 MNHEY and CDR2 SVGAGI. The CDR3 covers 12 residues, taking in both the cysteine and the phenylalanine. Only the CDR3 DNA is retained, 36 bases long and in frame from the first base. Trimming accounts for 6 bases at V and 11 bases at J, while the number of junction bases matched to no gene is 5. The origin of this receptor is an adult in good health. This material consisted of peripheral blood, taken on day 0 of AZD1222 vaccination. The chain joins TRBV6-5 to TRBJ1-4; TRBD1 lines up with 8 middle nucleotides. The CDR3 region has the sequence CASRRNRGKLFF. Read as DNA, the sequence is TGTGCCAGCAGACGTAACAGGGGGAAACTGTTTTTT.